Listed here is a single T cell receptor (beta chain). The target antigen is unknown. The data originate from a study of beta chain features in type 1 diabetes. About the study: Sorted cells, about 99 million in number, were examined across all samples. Findings and limits, study-wide: The study found moderately but significantly shorter TCRB CDR3s in all four CD4+ subsets of Type 1 diabetes patients.

Expressed TCRB transcripts were sequenced because the isolated RNA had all been reverse transcribed beforehand. Assay: immunoSEQ multiplex PCR; the TCRdb copy retains only in-frame clones and omits some. Of 25,000 to 30,000 clones listed, roughly half were seen once; the top ten hold roughly 0.29%. Germline values: CDR1 MNHEY, CDR2 SMNVEV (reference sequence). The CDR3 totals 13 residues. Deletions cut 10 bases from V and 3 bases from J, with 16 bases between. V usage is TRBV27 and J usage is TRBJ2-7; D may be TRBD2 (6 bases). The sample was stem cell memory CD4+ T cells from blood. The clonotype originates from a man younger than 45 with type 1 diabetes. The CDR3 region has the DNA TGTGCCACTCAAGCCGCTAGCGACTACGAGCAGTACTTC. It yields the protein CATQAASDYEQYF.